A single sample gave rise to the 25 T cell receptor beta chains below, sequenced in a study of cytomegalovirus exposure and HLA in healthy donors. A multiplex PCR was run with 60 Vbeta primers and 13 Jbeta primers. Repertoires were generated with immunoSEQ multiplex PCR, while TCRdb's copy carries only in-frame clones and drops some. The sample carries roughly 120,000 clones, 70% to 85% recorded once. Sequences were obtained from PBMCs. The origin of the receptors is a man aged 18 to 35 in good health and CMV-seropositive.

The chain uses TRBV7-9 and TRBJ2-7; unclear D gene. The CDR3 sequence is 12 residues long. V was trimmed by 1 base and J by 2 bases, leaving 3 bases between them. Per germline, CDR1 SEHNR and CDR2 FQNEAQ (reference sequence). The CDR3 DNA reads TGTGCCAGCAGCTTAGACACCTACGAGCAGTACTTC. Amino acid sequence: CASSLDTYEQYF.

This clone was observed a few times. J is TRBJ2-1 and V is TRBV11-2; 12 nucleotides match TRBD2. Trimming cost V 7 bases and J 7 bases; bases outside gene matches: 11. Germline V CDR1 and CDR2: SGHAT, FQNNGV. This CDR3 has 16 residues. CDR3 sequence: CASTDLAGGPGNEQFF. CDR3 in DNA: TGTGCCAGCACCGATCTAGCGGGAGGGCCAGGGAATGAGCAGTTCTTC.

DNA of the CDR3: TGTGCCAGCAGCTCACAGGGGCGTGGGGGATTCAATGAGCAGTTCTTC. This encodes CASSSQGRGGFNEQFF. The chain carries TRBV7-6 and TRBJ2-1; TRBD1 agrees at 7 bases. The CDR3 totals 16 residues. J was trimmed by 6 bases and V by 4 bases; bases with no gene match: 12. From germline, CDR1 is SGHVS and CDR2 FNYEAQ.

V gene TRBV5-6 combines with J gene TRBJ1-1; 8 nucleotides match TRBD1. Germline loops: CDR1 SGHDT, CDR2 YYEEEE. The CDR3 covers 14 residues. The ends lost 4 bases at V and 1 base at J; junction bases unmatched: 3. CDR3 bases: TGTGCCAGCAGCGTGGACAGGGAGAACACTGAAGCTTTCTTT. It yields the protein CASSVDRENTEAFF.

CDR3 nucleotides: TGTGCCAGCAGCTTAGAGCACAGGGGGCGAGAGAATGAGCAGTTCTTC. This codes for CASSLEHRGRENEQFF. This chain connects TRBV7-6 to TRBJ2-1, with 9 bases that match TRBD1. Germline V gives CDR1 SGHVS, CDR2 FNYEAQ. The CDR3 has 16 amino acids. V was clipped by 1 base and J by 7 bases; unmatched bases: 8.

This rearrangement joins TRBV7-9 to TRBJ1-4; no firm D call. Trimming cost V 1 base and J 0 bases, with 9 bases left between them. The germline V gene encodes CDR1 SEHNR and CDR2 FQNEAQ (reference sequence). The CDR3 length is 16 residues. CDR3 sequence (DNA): TGTGCCAGCAGCTTAGGGTCGAGTGCAACTAATGAAAAACTGTTTTTT. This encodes CASSLGSSATNEKLFF.

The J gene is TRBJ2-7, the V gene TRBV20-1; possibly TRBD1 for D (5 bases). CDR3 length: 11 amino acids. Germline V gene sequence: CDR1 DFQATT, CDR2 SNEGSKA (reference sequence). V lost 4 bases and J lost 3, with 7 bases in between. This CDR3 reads CSATRDYEQYF. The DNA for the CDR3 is TGCAGTGCTACCAGGGACTACGAGCAGTACTTC.

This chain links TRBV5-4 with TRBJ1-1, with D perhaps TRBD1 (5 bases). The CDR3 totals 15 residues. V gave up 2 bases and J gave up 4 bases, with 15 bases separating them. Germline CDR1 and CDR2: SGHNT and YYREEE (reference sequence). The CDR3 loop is CASSFEPPGGTEAFF. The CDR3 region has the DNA TGTGCCAGCAGCTTTGAGCCCCCGGGGGGCACTGAAGCTTTCTTT.

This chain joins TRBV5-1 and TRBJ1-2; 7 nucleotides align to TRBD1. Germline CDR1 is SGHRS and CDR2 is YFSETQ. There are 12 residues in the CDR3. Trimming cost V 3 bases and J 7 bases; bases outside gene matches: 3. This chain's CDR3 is CASSSGQIGYTF. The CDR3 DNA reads TGCGCCAGCAGCTCGGGACAGATTGGCTACACCTTC.

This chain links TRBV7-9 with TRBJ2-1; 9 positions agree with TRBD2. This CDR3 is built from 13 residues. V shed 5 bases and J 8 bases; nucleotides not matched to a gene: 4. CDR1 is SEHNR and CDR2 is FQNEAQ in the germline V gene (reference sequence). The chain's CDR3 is CASSGLAWHEQFF. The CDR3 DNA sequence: TGTGCCAGCAGCGGACTAGCGTGGCATGAGCAGTTCTTC.

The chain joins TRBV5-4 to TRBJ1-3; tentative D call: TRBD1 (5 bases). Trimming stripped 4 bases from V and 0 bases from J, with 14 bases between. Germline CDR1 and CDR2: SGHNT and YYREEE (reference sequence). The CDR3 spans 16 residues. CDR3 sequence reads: CASSKSTAFSGNTIYF. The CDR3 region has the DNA TGTGCCAGCAGCAAATCGACAGCTTTCTCTGGAAACACCATATATTTT.

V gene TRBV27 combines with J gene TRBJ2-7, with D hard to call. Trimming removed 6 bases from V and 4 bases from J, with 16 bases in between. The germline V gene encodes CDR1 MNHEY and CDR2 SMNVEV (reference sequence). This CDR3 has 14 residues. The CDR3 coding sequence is TGTGCCAGCAGCCGGCCCCCTCGACTTTACGAGCAGTACTTC. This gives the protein CASSRPPRLYEQYF.

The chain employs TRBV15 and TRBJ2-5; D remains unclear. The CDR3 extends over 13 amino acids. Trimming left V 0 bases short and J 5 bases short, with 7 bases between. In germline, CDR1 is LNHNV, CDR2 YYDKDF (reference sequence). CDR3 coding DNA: TGTGCCACCAGCAGAGATCGGTTTGAGACCCAGTACTTC. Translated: CATSRDRFETQYF.

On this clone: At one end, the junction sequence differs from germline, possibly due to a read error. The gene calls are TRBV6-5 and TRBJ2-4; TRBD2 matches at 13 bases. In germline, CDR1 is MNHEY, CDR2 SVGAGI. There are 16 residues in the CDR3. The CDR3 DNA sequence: TGTGCCAGCAGTTACGGGACTAGCGGGACAAAAAACAGTCAGTACTTC. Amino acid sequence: CASSYGTSGTKNSQYF.

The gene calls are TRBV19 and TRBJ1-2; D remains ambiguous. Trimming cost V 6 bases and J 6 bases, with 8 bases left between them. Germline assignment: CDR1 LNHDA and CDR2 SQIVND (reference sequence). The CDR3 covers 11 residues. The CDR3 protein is CASRERDGYTF. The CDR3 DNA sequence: TGTGCCAGTAGGGAGCGCGATGGCTACACCTTC.

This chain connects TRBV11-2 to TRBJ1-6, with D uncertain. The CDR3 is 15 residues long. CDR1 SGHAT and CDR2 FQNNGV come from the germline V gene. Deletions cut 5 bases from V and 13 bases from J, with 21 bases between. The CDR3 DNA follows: TGTGCCAGCAGCCTCCCCTCGTTCGAGGGTGGCCCCCTCCACTTT. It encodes CASSLPSFEGGPLHF. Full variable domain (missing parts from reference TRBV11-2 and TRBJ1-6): EAGVAQSPRYKIIEKRQSVAFWCNPISGHATLYWYQQILGQGPKLLIQFQNNGVVDDSQLPKDRFSAERLKGVDSTLKIQPAKLEDSAVYLCASSLPSFEGGPLHFGNGTRLTVT.

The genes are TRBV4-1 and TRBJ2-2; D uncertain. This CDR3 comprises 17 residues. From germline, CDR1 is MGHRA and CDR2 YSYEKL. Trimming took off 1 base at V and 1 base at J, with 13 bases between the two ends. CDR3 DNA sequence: TGCGCCAGCAGCCAAGTCGGAAATAGCAAGAACACCGGGGAGCTGTTTTTT. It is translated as CASSQVGNSKNTGELFF.

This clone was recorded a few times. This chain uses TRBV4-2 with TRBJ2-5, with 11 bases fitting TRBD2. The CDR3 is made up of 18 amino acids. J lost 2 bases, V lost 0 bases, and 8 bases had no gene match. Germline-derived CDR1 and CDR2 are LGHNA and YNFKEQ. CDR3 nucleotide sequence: TGTGCCAGCAGCCAAGATCCCGCGACTAGCGGGAATCAAGAGACCCAGTACTTC. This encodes CASSQDPATSGNQETQYF.

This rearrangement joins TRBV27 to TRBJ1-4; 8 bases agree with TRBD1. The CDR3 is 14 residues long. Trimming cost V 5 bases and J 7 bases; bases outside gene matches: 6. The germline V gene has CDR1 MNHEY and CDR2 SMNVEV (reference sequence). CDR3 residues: CASSPQGAFEKLFF. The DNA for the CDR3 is TGTGCCAGCAGTCCCCAGGGGGCCTTTGAAAAACTGTTTTTT. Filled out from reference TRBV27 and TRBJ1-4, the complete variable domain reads EAQVTQNPRYLITVTGKKLTVTCSQNMNHEYMSWYRQDPGLGLRQIYYSMNVEVTDKGDVPEGYKVSRKEKRNFPLILESPSPNQTSLYFCASSPQGAFEKLFFGSGTQLSVL.

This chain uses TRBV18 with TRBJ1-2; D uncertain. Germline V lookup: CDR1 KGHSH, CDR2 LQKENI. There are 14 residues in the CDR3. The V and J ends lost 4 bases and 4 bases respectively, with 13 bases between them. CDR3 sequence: CASSLRGESYGYTF. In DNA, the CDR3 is TGTGCCAGCTCACTACGGGGTGAGAGCTATGGCTACACCTTC.

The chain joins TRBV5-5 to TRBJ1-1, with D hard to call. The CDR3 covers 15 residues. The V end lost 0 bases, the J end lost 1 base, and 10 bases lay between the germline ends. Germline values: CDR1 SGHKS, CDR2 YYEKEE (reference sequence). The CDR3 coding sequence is TGTGCCAGCAGCTTGGGACCGAGGGAGAACACTGAAGCTTTCTTT. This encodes CASSLGPRENTEAFF. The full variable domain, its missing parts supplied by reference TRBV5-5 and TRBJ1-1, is DAGVTQSPTHLIKTRGQQVTLRCSPISGHKSVSWYQQVLGQGPQFIFQYYEKEERGRGNFPDRFSARQFPNYSSELNVNALLLGDSALYLCASSLGPRENTEAFFGQGTRLTVV.

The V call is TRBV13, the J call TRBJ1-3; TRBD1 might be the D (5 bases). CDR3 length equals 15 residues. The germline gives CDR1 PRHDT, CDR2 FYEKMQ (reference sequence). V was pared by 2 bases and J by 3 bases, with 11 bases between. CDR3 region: CASSLLGVDGNTIYF. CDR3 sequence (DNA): TGTGCCAGCAGCTTACTAGGGGTAGATGGAAACACCATATATTTT.

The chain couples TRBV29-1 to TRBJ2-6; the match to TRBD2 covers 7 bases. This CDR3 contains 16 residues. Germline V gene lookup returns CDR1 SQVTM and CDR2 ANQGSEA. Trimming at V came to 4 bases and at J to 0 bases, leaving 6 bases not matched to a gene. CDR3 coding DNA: TGCAGCGTTGCGGGAGGAGCGACCTCTGGGGCCAACGTCCTGACTTTC. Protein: CSVAGGATSGANVLTF.

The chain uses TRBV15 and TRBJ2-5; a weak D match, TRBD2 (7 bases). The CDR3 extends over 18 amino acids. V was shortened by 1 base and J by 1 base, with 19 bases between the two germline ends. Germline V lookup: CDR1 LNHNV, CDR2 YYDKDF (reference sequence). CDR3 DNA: TGTGCCACCAGCAGAGGGTTTGGGCAGGGGAGGGCCCAAGAGACCCAGTACTTC. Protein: CATSRGFGQGRAQETQYF.

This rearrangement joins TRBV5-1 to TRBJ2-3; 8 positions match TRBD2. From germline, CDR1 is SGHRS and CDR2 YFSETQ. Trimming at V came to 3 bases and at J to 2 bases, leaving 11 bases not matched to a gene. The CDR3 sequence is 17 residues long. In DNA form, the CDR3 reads TGCGCCAGCAGCTCCTTTTTTGGAGCGGGAGACACAGATACGCAGTATTTT. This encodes CASSSFFGAGDTDTQYF.